This T cell receptor (beta chain) was sequenced for a study of CXCR3-negative and CXCR3-positive naive CD8 T cells. Concerning this clonotype itself: The antigen is undetermined.

Libraries of TRB cDNA were made by 5' RACE and carried UMIs. TCRdb re-called the 5' RACE reads; every CDR3 protein appears as one record, without DNA. This sample's clone table lists roughly 130,000 distinct CDR3 sequences. Study-wide results and limits: CXCR3-positive naive cells had TRB CDR3s that were more hydrophobic than CXCR3-negative naive cells had. Naive cells, whether CXCR3-negative or CXCR3-positive, had similar TRBV-TRBJ usage, while memory cells differed. The authors found comparable surface CD5 between naive subsets and inferred TCR strength from TRB CDR3 properties.

Triplicate sorts of 300,000 cells per CD8+ subset. Those CD8+ T cells considered naive were CD45RO-CCR7+CD27+CD95-. The receptor's source is a human donor in good health. Some clones in this sample may be carry-over from other donors' samples. The sequencing sample was made of naive CXCR3+ CD8+ T cells from blood. The subset here: CD45RO-CCR7+CD27+CD95- naive CD8+ T cells expressing CXCR3 (TNR3+).

CDR3 in amino acids: CATSDGTLDSSDTQYF. This chain uses TRBV24-1 with TRBJ2-3; TCRdb's D gene call, TRBD2, goes unchecked for lack of DNA. The V gene's germline CDR1 is KGHDR and CDR2 SFDVKD. CDR3 length equals 16 residues.